Listed below are T cell receptor beta chains from one sample, sequenced in a study of blood T cell repertoires in COVID-19. TCRdb's copy holds only in-frame clones and misses some; the assay was immunoSEQ multiplex PCR. The table lists under 250,000 clones, approximately 81% of them singletons, with 6% to 9.5% in the top ten. Material: peripheral blood. The source is a woman at least 80 years old with acute or convalescent COVID-19. Both conserved end residues are part of each CDR3. A D gene is named only where the DNA matches it firmly. Clone size, where shown, is once, few, many, or a class for clones that have expanded.

d_gene	v_gene	j_gene	abundance	CDR3nt	CDR3aa
TRBD2	TRBV6-4	TRBJ2-2	NA	TGTGCCAGGGGGGGACTAGCGGGAGGGCCGTACACCGGGGAGCTGTTTTTT	CARGGLAGGPYTGELFF
NA	TRBV7-6	TRBJ2-1	NA	TGTGCCAGCAGCGCTCTACGGAGTGAGCAGTTCTTC	CASSALRSEQFF
NA	TRBV7-2	TRBJ1-1	NA	TGTGCCAGCAGCTCCAATTTCAACACTGAAGCTTTCTTT	CASSSNFNTEAFF
TRBD2	TRBV7-6	TRBJ2-1	NA	TGTGCCAGCAGCTTTAGGGCTACCGGGACTAGCGGGAGTAAATCCTACAATGAGCAGTTCTTC	CASSFRATGTSGSKSYNEQFF
TRBD2	TRBV7-2	TRBJ2-7	NA	TGTGCCAGCAGCGGCGGGAGGGCGAACGAGCAGTACTTC	CASSGGRANEQYF
TRBD2	TRBV9	TRBJ2-1	NA	TGTGCCAGCAGTACGACTAGCGGATACTACAATGAGCAGTTCTTC	CASSTTSGYYNEQFF
NA	TRBV6-5	TRBJ1-5	NA	TGTGCCAGTACACCCGGACAGACGCAGCCCCAGCATTTT	CASTPGQTQPQHF
NA	TRBV7-2	TRBJ1-4	NA	TGTGCCAGCAGCCCTCGACAGGTTGAAAAACTGTTTTTT	CASSPRQVEKLFF
TRBD1	TRBV6-7	TRBJ1-3	NA	TGTGCCAGCTGCTTAACCGGGACAGGGCAGTATGGAAACACCATATATTTT	CASCLTGTGQYGNTIYF
NA	TRBV6-5	TRBJ1-2	NA	TGTGCCAGCCGCACTTGGCAGACAGATGGCTACACCTTC	CASRTWQTDGYTF
NA	TRBV12-3/TRBV12-4	TRBJ1-6	NA	TGTGCCAGCCTCCTCCAGGGAAATTCACCCCTCCACTTT	CASLLQGNSPLHF
NA	TRBV10-3	TRBJ1-6	NA	TGTGCCATCAGTGACATTTATAATTCACCCCTCCACTTT	CAISDIYNSPLHF
NA	TRBV5-6	TRBJ1-2	NA	TGTGCCAGCAGCTTAACAGGGACCTATGGCTACACCTTC	CASSLTGTYGYTF
NA	TRBV2	TRBJ1-6	NA	TGTGCCAGCAGTGTTACGGACCCTCGGGGTTCACCCCTCCACTTT	CASSVTDPRGSPLHF
TRBD2	TRBV7-8	TRBJ2-7	NA	TGTGCCAGCAGCTTGGGTAGCGGGGGGACCTACGAGCAGTACTTC	CASSLGSGGTYEQYF
TRBD2	TRBV23-1	TRBJ2-1	NA	TGCGCCAGCAGTCAAGGCCCGTTAGCGGGAGTTTCCGATGAGCAGTTCTTC	CASSQGPLAGVSDEQFF
TRBD2	TRBV28	TRBJ2-1	NA	TGTGCCAGCAGGACTAGCGGGAGGTATGAGCAGTTCTTC	CASRTSGRYEQFF
TRBD2	TRBV25-1	TRBJ2-7	NA	TGTGCCAGCAGCGTAGCGGGGGTGTCCTACGAGCAGTACTTC	CASSVAGVSYEQYF
NA	TRBV29-1	TRBJ2-7	NA	TGCAGGTACGCAACAGGAAAAACCTACGAGCAGTACTTC	CRYATGKTYEQYF
TRBD1	TRBV5-1	TRBJ2-5	NA	TGCGCCAGCAGCTTGGGACAGGGACAGGAGACCCAGTACTTC	CASSLGQGQETQYF
NA	TRBV7-9	TRBJ2-3	NA	TGTGCCAGCACCCGAGCCGCCCTCACAGATACGCAGTATTTT	CASTRAALTDTQYF
TRBD1	TRBV5-5	TRBJ1-5	few	TGTGCCAGCAGCCAAAGAGGGACAGAGAACAATCAGCCCCAGCATTTT	CASSQRGTENNQPQHF
NA	TRBV5-6	TRBJ1-1	NA	TGTGCCAGCAGCTCCCAGGACAGAAAGAACACTGAAGCTTTCTTT	CASSSQDRKNTEAFF
TRBD1	TRBV19	TRBJ2-3	NA	TGTGCCAGTAGGCCGGACAGGGTCAGCGAAAATACGCAGTATTTT	CASRPDRVSENTQYF
TRBD1	TRBV5-1	TRBJ2-1	NA	TGCGCCAGCAGCGCAACAGGGGGCGCCTACAATGAGCAGTTCTTC	CASSATGGAYNEQFF
NA	TRBV3-1/TRBV3-2	TRBJ2-2	NA	TGTGCCAGCAGTCTCGGACTGGGTTGGACCGGGGAGCTGTTTTTT	CASSLGLGWTGELFF
NA	TRBV2	TRBJ1-1	NA	TGTGCCAGCAGCCCCGACAGACATGAAGCTTTCTTT	CASSPDRHEAFF
TRBD1	TRBV6-4	TRBJ2-1	NA	TGTGCCAGCTCAACAGGGGGGACATACAATGAGCAGTTCTTC	CASSTGGTYNEQFF
NA	TRBV7-6	TRBJ1-2	once	TGTGCCAGCAGCTTAGGGGGCCCTTATGGCTACACCTTC	CASSLGGPYGYTF
NA	TRBV29-1	TRBJ2-4	NA	TGCAGCGTTGTTTCATCCGGTTTGGAAAACATTCAGTACTTC	CSVVSSGLENIQYF
NA	TRBV15	TRBJ1-3	NA	TGTGCCACCAGCGTCCGACGGGATTTCTCTGGAAACACCATATATTTT	CATSVRRDFSGNTIYF
TRBD1	TRBV14	TRBJ2-1	few	TGTGCCAGCAGCCAAAGACAGGGGAAGAGTGAGCAGTTCTTC	CASSQRQGKSEQFF
NA	TRBV7-9	TRBJ2-2	NA	TGTGCCAGCAGCTTAGCCGGGAACACCGGGGAGCTGTTTTTT	CASSLAGNTGELFF
NA	TRBV5-1	TRBJ2-1	once	TGCGCCAGCAACAGCTTAAGGAATGAGCAGTTCTTC	CASNSLRNEQFF
TRBD1	TRBV18	TRBJ2-3	NA	TGTGCCAGCTCACCACGGACAGGGGACCACACAGATACGCAGTATTTT	CASSPRTGDHTDTQYF
NA	TRBV6-6	TRBJ2-5	NA	TGTGCCAGCAGTGTCATCAGGGGACCCCAAGAGACCCAGTACTTC	CASSVIRGPQETQYF
TRBD1	TRBV24-1	TRBJ2-2	NA	TGTGCCACCAGTGATGATGGACAGGGGGGCGGGGAGCTGTTTTTT	CATSDDGQGGGELFF
NA	TRBV15	TRBJ2-2	NA	TGTGCCACCGGCGGAGACGTCACCGGGGAGCTGTTTTTT	CATGGDVTGELFF
TRBD1	TRBV19	TRBJ2-2	few	TGTGCCAGTAGTGGGGGGACAGGGAACACCGGGGAGCTGTTTTTT	CASSGGTGNTGELFF
TRBD2	TRBV6-6	TRBJ2-2	once	TGTGCCAGCAGTCACCCGACAGGCGGGAGGGCTGTCGGGGAGCTGTTTTTT	CASSHPTGGRAVGELFF
TRBD2	TRBV29-1	TRBJ2-7	NA	TGCAGCGTTGAAGCCGGGACTAGCGGATCCTACGAGCAGTACTTC	CSVEAGTSGSYEQYF
NA	TRBV30	TRBJ1-6	NA	TGTGCCTGGGCAAAACCACAGGCGAGTCATAATTCACCCCTCCACTTT	CAWAKPQASHNSPLHF
TRBD1	TRBV3-1/TRBV3-2	TRBJ1-5	NA	TGTGCCAGCAGCCAAGGGACAGGGGGCAATCAGCCCCAGCATTTT	CASSQGTGGNQPQHF
NA	TRBV5-5	TRBJ2-7	NA	TGTGCCAGCAGCTATCCAGGGGACCTCTACGAGCAGTACTTC	CASSYPGDLYEQYF
TRBD2	TRBV5-1	TRBJ2-5	NA	TGCGCCAGCAGCTTGAACCCTAGCGGACCCCAAGAGACCCAGTACTTC	CASSLNPSGPQETQYF
TRBD1	TRBV24-1	TRBJ2-1	NA	TGTGCCACCAGTGATTCGGCCTCGACAGGGACAAATGAGCAGTTCTTC	CATSDSASTGTNEQFF
NA	TRBV6-5	TRBJ1-5	few	TGTGCCAGCAGTTACTCGAGCAGGCCCAATCAGCCCCAGCATTTT	CASSYSSRPNQPQHF
NA	TRBV18	TRBJ2-1	NA	TGTGCCAGCTCACCTGAGAAGAATGAGCAGTTCTTC	CASSPEKNEQFF
TRBD1	TRBV7-2	TRBJ1-6	NA	TGTGCCAGCAGCTTAGGGACCCCGACAGGGCCGACACCCCTCCACTTT	CASSLGTPTGPTPLHF
NA	TRBV27	TRBJ2-2	NA	TGTGCCAGCAATTTCAGGGGGGACACCGGGGAGCTGTTTTTT	CASNFRGDTGELFF
NA	TRBV6-2/TRBV6-3	TRBJ2-1	NA	TGTGCCAGCAGTTCGACCGGGACTTCATACAATGAGCAGTTCTTC	CASSSTGTSYNEQFF
NA	TRBV3-1/TRBV3-2	TRBJ1-6	NA	TGTGCCAGCAGCTACGGGCCCCAGGGTTCACCCCTCCACTTT	CASSYGPQGSPLHF
TRBD1	TRBV19	TRBJ1-5	NA	TGTGCCAGTAGTATTACAGGGGGCAGAATTCAGCCCCAGCATTTT	CASSITGGRIQPQHF
TRBD1	TRBV29-1	TRBJ2-7	NA	TGCAGCGTGACAGGGACCTACGAGCAGTACTTC	CSVTGTYEQYF
NA	TRBV5-4	TRBJ2-1	NA	TGTGCCACACTGAAGGGGGGGCCCACTTACAATGAGCAGTTCTTC	CATLKGGPTYNEQFF
NA	TRBV7-7	TRBJ2-1	NA	TGTGCCAGCAGCTTAACCCCGGACAATGAGCAGTTCTTC	CASSLTPDNEQFF
NA	TRBV24-1	TRBJ1-5	NA	TGTGCCACCAGTGACCCACAGGAAACCAATCAGCCCCAGCATTTT	CATSDPQETNQPQHF
NA	TRBV19	TRBJ2-1	NA	TGTGCCAGTAGTTCCTTTAATGAGCAGTTCTTC	CASSSFNEQFF
TRBD1	TRBV4-2	TRBJ1-2	many	TGTGCCAGCAGCCCCTTCCCCAAGGACAGGAAAAATGGCTACACCTTC	CASSPFPKDRKNGYTF
TRBD1	TRBV19	TRBJ2-1	NA	TGTGCCAGTAGTATTCTGACAGGGGCTGCTTTGGATGAGCAGTTCTTC	CASSILTGAALDEQFF